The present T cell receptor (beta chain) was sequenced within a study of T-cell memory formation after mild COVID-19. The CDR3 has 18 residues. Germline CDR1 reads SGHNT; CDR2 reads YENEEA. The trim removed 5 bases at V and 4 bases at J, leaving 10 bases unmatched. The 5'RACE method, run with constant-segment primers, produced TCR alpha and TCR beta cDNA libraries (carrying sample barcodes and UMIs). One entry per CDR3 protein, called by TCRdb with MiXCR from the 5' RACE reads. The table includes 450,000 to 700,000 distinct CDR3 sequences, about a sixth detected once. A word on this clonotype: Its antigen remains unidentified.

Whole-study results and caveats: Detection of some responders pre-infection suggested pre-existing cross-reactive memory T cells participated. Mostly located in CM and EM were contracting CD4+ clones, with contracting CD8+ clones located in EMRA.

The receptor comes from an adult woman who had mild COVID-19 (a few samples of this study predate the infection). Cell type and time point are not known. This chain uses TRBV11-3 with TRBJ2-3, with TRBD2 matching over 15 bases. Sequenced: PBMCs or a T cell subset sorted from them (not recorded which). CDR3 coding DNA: TGTGCCAGCAGCCCGGGACTAGCGGGAGGAGGGGCCGCAGATACGCAGTATTTT. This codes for CASSPGLAGGGAADTQYF.